This TCR beta chain was recovered during a study of blood T cell repertoires in COVID-19. About the research overall: PBMCs, B-cell-depleted T cells, or T cells provided the cDNA or gDNA that made up the material.

The CDR3 length is 15 residues. Trimming left V 4 bases short and J 1 base short, with 14 bases between. Germline CDR1 reads SGHNT; CDR2 reads YYREEE (reference sequence). Clones were read by immunoSEQ multiplex PCR, and TCRdb kept only the in-frame ones, dropping some. The sample holds over 85,000 clones, about 85% seen once. The sequence was obtained from a human donor in a cohort sampled during active COVID-19. This chain uses TRBV5-4 with TRBJ1-2; D is perhaps TRBD1 (5 bases). The source material was peripheral blood. The CDR3 nucleotides are TGTGCCAGCAGCCTGGGGGGGGAACTTAACTATGGCTACACCTTC. Translation gives CASSLGGELNYGYTF.